These 20 T cell receptor beta chains came from one sample sequenced in a study of cytomegalovirus exposure and HLA in healthy donors. PCR amplification relied on 60 Vbeta primers (plus 13 Jbeta primers). This table comes from immunoSEQ multiplex PCR, and its TCRdb copy is limited to in-frame clones, with some not included. The table records under 200,000 clones, approximately 82% of them present only once. Input material: PBMCs. Every receptor here comes from a male donor in good health and CMV-seronegative.

This rearrangement joins TRBV11-2 to TRBJ2-7, with TRBD2 as a possible D gene (6 bases). This CDR3 region has 14 residues. Between the trimmed V and J ends, which lost 3 bases and 0 bases, there was a span of 9 bases. CDR1 is SGHAT, CDR2 FQNNGV, per germline. The CDR3, as DNA: TGTGCCAGCAGCTTCATCGGGGGCTCCTACGAGCAGTACTTC. Amino acids: CASSFIGGSYEQYF.

The DNA of the CDR3 is TGCGCCAGCAGCCAAGTAAACCAGGTTCTCTACGAGCAGTACTTC. Translation gives CASSQVNQVLYEQYF. This rearrangement joins TRBV4-3 to TRBJ2-7; D uncertain. The CDR3 sequence is 15 residues long. Germline V gene data show CDR1 as LGHNA and CDR2 as YSLEER. V was shortened by 1 base and J by 3 bases, with 13 bases between the two germline ends.

Concerning this clone: One end of the junction fails to match germline, which may point to a read error. This sequence joins TRBV30 and TRBJ2-5; 7 nucleotides agree with TRBD2. This CDR3 region has 15 residues. Germline values: CDR1 GTSNPN, CDR2 SVGIG (reference sequence). Here the CDR3 DNA reads TGTGTCTGGAGGGCCCCCGGGGGGAGGAAGGTGACCCAGTACTTC. Residues: CVWRAPGGRKVTQYF.

The chain recombines TRBV10-3 with TRBJ2-7; 7 bases line up with TRBD2. J gave up 3 bases and V 8 bases, and 7 bases lay outside the gene matches. This CDR3 is 13 amino acids long. Germline CDR1 reads ENHRY; CDR2 reads SYGVKD. In DNA form, the CDR3 reads TGTGCCATCGGACGGGGGGACTACTACGAGCAGTACTTC. It translates to CAIGRGDYYEQYF.

This clone turned up a few times. Distinct nucleotide sequences in the sample also encode this CDR3. This chain uses TRBV28 with TRBJ1-1; D is undetermined. This CDR3 has 13 residues. The germline V gene has CDR1 MDHEN and CDR2 SYDVKM. V was pared by 6 bases and J by 3 bases, with 11 bases between. CDR3 bases: TGTGCCAGCAGGCCCGGGTTCGACACTGAAGCTTTCTTT. Encoded protein: CASRPGFDTEAFF.

V usage is TRBV28 and J usage is TRBJ1-5, with 8 bases matching TRBD1. Per the germline V gene, CDR1 is MDHEN and CDR2 is SYDVKM. The V gene end was trimmed by 7 bases and the J gene end by 5 bases; junction bases not matched to a gene: 10. This CDR3 contains 15 residues. CDR3 nucleotides: TGTGCCAGCACCACCCCAGGGGGCGGTTATCAGCCCCAGCATTTT. It codes for CASTTPGGGYQPQHF.

This clone has more than one count but fewer than ten. This chain links TRBV2 with TRBJ2-5, with a tentative D call TRBD2 (6 bases). CDR3 length: 12 amino acids. The germline CDR1 and CDR2 sequences are SNHLY and FYNNEI. V lost 4 bases and J lost 5, with 8 bases in between. In DNA, the CDR3 is TGTGCCAGCAGTGGGGGGAGGGAGACCCAGTACTTC. Its translation: CASSGGRETQYF.

The rearrangement links TRBV12-5 to TRBJ2-7; tentatively, D is TRBD1 (6 bases). The germline CDR1 and CDR2 sequences are LGHNT and FRNRAP. CDR3 size: 15 residues. V shed 1 base and J shed 2 bases, with 12 bases lying between them. In DNA form, the CDR3 reads TGTGCTAGTGGTTTGGAACAGGGCTGGCCCTACGAGCAGTACTTC. As protein: CASGLEQGWPYEQYF.

This clone was detected a few times. The chain has TRBV27 and TRBJ2-1; the D gene is possibly TRBD2 (6 bases). The V end lost 3 bases, the J end lost 0 bases, and 9 bases lay between the germline ends. Per the germline V gene, CDR1 is MNHEY and CDR2 is SMNVEV (reference sequence). This CDR3 is built from 15 residues. The CDR3 bases are TGTGCCAGCAGTTTGGGGGGACGCTCCTACAATGAGCAGTTCTTC. Translation: CASSLGGRSYNEQFF.

The chain links TRBV11-2 to TRBJ2-5, with 8 bases matching TRBD1. The germline CDR1 and CDR2 sequences are SGHAT and FQNNGV. The J segment lost 5 bases and the V segment lost 0 bases, leaving 8 bases of the junction unmatched. The CDR3 is 16 residues long. The CDR3 loop is CASSLDRTGRGETQYF. In nucleotides, the CDR3 is TGTGCCAGCAGCTTAGATAGGACAGGGCGAGGGGAGACCCAGTACTTC.

The chain links TRBV6-1 to TRBJ1-6; D unclear. The CDR3 is 14 residues long. V was cut by 8 bases and J by 8 bases, with 16 bases left in between. Looked up from germline, CDR1 is MNHNS and CDR2 is SASEGT. This chain's CDR3 is CASWPVEEHSPLHF. The CDR3 DNA is TGTGCCAGCTGGCCAGTTGAGGAGCATTCACCCCTCCACTTT.

This clone occurred a few times. V is TRBV7-9 and J is TRBJ1-1; D might be TRBD1 (5 bases). This CDR3 has 14 residues. The V gene's germline CDR1 is SEHNR and CDR2 FQNEAQ (reference sequence). Trimming stripped 5 bases from V and 5 bases from J, with 15 bases between. As DNA, the CDR3 is TGTGCCAGCAGCGGTCGGGGGGAGCGAACTGAAGCTTTCTTT. Protein: CASSGRGERTEAFF.

This clone was recorded once. V and J are TRBV9 and TRBJ2-2, with 9 bases matching TRBD1. Germline assignment: CDR1 SGDLS and CDR2 YYNGEE. The V segment lost 4 bases and the J segment 2 bases; nucleotides outside the gene matches: 3. The CDR3 is 15 residues long. CDR3 bases: TGTGCCAGCAGCCCGGGACAGGGCAACACCGGGGAGCTGTTTTTT. It translates to CASSPGQGNTGELFF. Combining the CDR3 with reference TRBV9 and TRBJ2-2 gives the whole variable domain DSGVTQTPKHLITATGQRVTLRCSPRSGDLSVYWYQQSLDQGLQFLIQYYNGEERAKGNILERFSAQQFPDLHSELNLSSLELGDSALYFCASSPGQGNTGELFFGEGSRLTVL.

This sequence joins TRBV5-4 and TRBJ1-1; 7 bases line up with TRBD1. The CDR3 covers 16 residues. Germline V gives CDR1 SGHNT, CDR2 YYREEE (reference sequence). V was clipped by 4 bases and J by 0 bases; unmatched bases: 9. The CDR3 is CASSQYPTGMNTEAFF. CDR3 DNA sequence: TGTGCCAGCAGCCAATATCCGACAGGGATGAACACTGAAGCTTTCTTT.

V is TRBV21-1 and J is TRBJ2-3; TRBD1 is taken as the D call from the table, unchecked against the DNA. TRBV21-1 is deemed a pseudogene. The CDR3 extends over 14 amino acids. For the CDR3, the DNA is TGTGCCAGCGGCCCCGGACAGGGTAGAAATACGCAGTATTTT. Protein: CASGPGQGRNTQYF.

The table lists this clone with a count of one. The gene calls are TRBV7-6 and TRBJ2-5; D might be TRBD1 (6 bases). Trimming cost V 1 base and J 6 bases, with 9 bases left between them. This CDR3 contains 13 residues. From germline, CDR1 is SGHVS and CDR2 FNYEAQ. CDR3 in amino acids: CASSLGDTKTQYF. For the CDR3, the DNA is TGTGCCAGCAGCTTAGGGGACACCAAGACCCAGTACTTC.

V gene TRBV6-1 combines with J gene TRBJ2-2; 9 bases line up with TRBD2. The CDR3 totals 14 residues. Germline V gives CDR1 MNHNS, CDR2 SASEGT. V shed 5 bases and J 6 bases; nucleotides not matched to a gene: 4. Here the CDR3 reads CASSPGLAPGELFF. The CDR3 region has the DNA TGTGCCAGCAGTCCGGGACTAGCCCCCGGGGAGCTGTTTTTT.

This chain joins TRBV9 and TRBJ2-5; perhaps TRBD2 as D (6 bases). The CDR3 covers 14 residues. CDR1 is SGDLS, CDR2 YYNGEE, per germline. The V gene lost 2 bases and the J gene lost 5 bases, with 13 bases spanning the gap. This CDR3 is CASSVGTSAETQYF. The CDR3 region has the DNA TGTGCCAGCAGCGTCGGGACTTCGGCGGAGACCCAGTACTTC.

The chain employs TRBV4-1 and TRBJ2-2; 7 bases align to TRBD1. The ends lost 2 bases at V and 0 bases at J; junction bases unmatched: 6. The CDR3 length is 17 residues. In germline, CDR1 is MGHRA, CDR2 YSYEKL. The DNA of the CDR3 is TGCGCCAGCAGCCAACCCCGACAGGGCACGAACACCGGGGAGCTGTTTTTT. Protein product: CASSQPRQGTNTGELFF.

The chain combines TRBV29-1 with TRBJ1-2, with 8 positions matching TRBD1. Germline V gene data show CDR1 as SQVTM and CDR2 as ANQGSEA. Trimming cost V 6 bases and J 0 bases; bases outside gene matches: 9. The CDR3 is 15 amino acids. In DNA form, the CDR3 reads TGCAGCGTCGACGCCAGGGGGCTGGCTAACTATGGCTACACCTTC. This encodes CSVDARGLANYGYTF.